This T cell receptor beta chain was found in a study of OX40 agonist ivuxolimab in advanced cancers. About the study: Patients treated during dose escalation were battling hepatocellular carcinoma, melanoma, renal cell or head and neck cancer.

The ends were cut back, 5 bases at V and 1 base at J, with 18 bases in the middle. Germline CDR1 and CDR2: MNHEY and SMNVEV (reference sequence). The CDR3 sequence is 16 residues long. On this clone: The antigen is not known.

The assay was immunoSEQ multiplex PCR, and TCRdb's table has in-frame clones only and misses some. Found here are tens of thousands of clones, 75% to 95% of them singletons; the top ten hold around 0.39%. Study conclusions and caveats: Clonal expansion by week 6 occurred in CD4+ and CD8+ blood T cells (at 0.1 to 3.0 mg/kg).

The chain recombines TRBV27 with TRBJ2-7; D gene uncertain. The source of this sequence is an adult with an advanced solid tumor such as melanoma, head and neck, liver or kidney cancer. Sequencing was performed on CD4+ or CD8+ T cells sorted from blood, taken in a trial of the OX40 agonist ivuxolimab. This CDR3 is CASSPLSGRSSYEQYF. DNA for the CDR3: TGTGCCAGCAGTCCCCTTTCGGGCAGGTCGTCCTACGAGCAGTACTTC.